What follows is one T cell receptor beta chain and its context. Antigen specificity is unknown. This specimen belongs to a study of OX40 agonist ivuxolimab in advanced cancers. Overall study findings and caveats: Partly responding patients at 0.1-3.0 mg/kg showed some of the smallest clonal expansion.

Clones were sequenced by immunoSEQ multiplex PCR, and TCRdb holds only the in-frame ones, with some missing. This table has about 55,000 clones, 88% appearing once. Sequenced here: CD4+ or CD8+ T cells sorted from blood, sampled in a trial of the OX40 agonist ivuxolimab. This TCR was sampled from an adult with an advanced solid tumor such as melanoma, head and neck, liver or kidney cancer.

CDR3 protein: CASSLGPSGPTYEQYF. CDR3 coding DNA: TGTGCCAGCAGCTTGGGCCCCTCAGGTCCTACCTACGAGCAGTACTTC. The rearrangement joins TRBV5-5 to TRBJ2-7, with unresolved D. The CDR3 runs to 16 residues. The ends were cut back, 0 bases at V and 2 bases at J, with 15 bases in the middle. From germline, CDR1 is SGHKS and CDR2 YYEKEE (reference sequence).